The TCR beta chain under discussion was sequenced for a study of blood T cells in healthy people across ages. Study-wide findings and caveats: Significant beta diversity loss was already apparent by age around 40, declining roughly linearly. Calculation of diversity from one million T cells yielded estimates considered to be underestimates.

Alongside a J-beta primer mix, a sample-barcoded 5' primer served in a second PCR lasting roughly 7 to 12 cycles. With 12 random nucleotides, a template-switch adaptor tagged each individual cDNA molecule. One entry per CDR3 protein results from TCRdb running MiXCR on the 5' RACE reads. Among hundreds of thousands of distinct CDR3 sequences listed, around 50% were seen once. This clonotype appeared a few times. Its antigen remains unknown. CDR3 size: 14 residues. Trimming took 0 bases from V and 4 from J; bases not matched to a gene: 6. Germline V gene sequence: CDR1 DFQATT, CDR2 SNEGSKA (reference sequence).

Sequencing input: blood. The TCR comes from a man in his forties in good health. V gene TRBV20-1 combines with J gene TRBJ2-7; 7 bases match TRBD2. Here the CDR3 reads CSARDPVRGYEQYF. DNA for the CDR3: TGCAGTGCTAGAGATCCCGTGCGGGGGTACGAGCAGTACTTC.